This T cell receptor (beta chain) originates from a study of cytomegalovirus exposure and HLA in healthy donors. Study as a whole: Caucasian-associated ancestry cluster membership applied to about 80% of several hundred genotyped donors.

PCR involved 60 Vbeta and 13 Jbeta primers. Authors' methods: Approximately 11 million shared chains were among the roughly 80 million unique TCR beta chains that a later analysis counted. Generated by immunoSEQ multiplex PCR, the TCRdb table keeps only in-frame clones and is missing some. From that table come the V and J calls and clone size; the DNA was used to work out D and trimming. The sample lists approximately 82,000 clones, approximately 74% occurring once. Trimming removed 6 bases from V and 9 bases from J; junction bases left unmatched: 4. Germline V CDR1 and CDR2: MNHEY, SVGAGI. CDR3 size: 12 residues.

This chain connects TRBV6-5 to TRBJ2-7, with TRBD1 matching over 11 bases. Sequences were obtained from PBMCs. The source of this sequence is a woman between 50 and 59 years old in good health and CMV-seropositive. Here the CDR3 reads CASRGTGGVQYF. The CDR3, as DNA: TGTGCCAGCAGAGGGACAGGGGGAGTGCAGTACTTC.